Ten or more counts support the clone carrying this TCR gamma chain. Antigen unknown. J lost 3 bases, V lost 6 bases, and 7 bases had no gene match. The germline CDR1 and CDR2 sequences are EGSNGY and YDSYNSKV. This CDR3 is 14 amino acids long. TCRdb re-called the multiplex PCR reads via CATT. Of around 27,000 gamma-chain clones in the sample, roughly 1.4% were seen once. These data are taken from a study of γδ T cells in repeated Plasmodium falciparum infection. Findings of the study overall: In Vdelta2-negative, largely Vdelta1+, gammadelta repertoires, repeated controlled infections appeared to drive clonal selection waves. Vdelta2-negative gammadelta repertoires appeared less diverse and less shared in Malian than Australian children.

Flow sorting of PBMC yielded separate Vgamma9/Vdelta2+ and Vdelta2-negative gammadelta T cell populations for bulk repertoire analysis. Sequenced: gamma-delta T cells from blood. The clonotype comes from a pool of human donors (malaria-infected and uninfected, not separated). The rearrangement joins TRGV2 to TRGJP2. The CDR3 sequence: CATWLGGSDWIKTF. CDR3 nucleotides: TGTGCCACCTGGCTGGGGGGTAGTGATTGGATCAAGACGTTT.